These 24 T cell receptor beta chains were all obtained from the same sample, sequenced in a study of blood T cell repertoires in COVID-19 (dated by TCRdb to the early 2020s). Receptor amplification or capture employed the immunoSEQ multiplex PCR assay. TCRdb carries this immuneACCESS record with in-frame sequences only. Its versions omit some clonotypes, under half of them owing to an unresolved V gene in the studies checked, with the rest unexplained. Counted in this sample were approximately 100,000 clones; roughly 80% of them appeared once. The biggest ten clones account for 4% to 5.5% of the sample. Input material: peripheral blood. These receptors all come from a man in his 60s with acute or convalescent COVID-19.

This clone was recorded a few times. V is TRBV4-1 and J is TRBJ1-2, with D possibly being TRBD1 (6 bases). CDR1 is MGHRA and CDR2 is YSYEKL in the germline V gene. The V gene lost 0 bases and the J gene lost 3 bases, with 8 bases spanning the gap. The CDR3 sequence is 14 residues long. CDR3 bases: TGCGCCAGCAGCCAAGAGTCAGGGGACTATGGCTACACCTTC. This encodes CASSQESGDYGYTF.

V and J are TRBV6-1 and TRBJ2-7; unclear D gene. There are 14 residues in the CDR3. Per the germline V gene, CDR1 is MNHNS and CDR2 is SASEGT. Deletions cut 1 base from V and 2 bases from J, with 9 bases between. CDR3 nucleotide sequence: TGTGCCAGCAGTGAAGGGAGACGGGCCTACGAGCAGTACTTC. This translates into CASSEGRRAYEQYF.

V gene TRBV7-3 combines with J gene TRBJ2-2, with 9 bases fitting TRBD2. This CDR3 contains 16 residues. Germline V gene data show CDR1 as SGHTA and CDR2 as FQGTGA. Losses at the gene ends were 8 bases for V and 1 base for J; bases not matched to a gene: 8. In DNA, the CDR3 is TGTGCCAGCTCCTTGGCTAGCGGGGTGAACACCGGGGAGCTGTTTTTT. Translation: CASSLASGVNTGELFF.

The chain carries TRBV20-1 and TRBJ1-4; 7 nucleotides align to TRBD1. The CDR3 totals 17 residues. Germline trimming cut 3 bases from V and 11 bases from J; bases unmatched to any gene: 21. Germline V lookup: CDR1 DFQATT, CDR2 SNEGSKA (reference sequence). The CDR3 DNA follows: TGCAGTGCTAGTCATAGGGACAGTCGCGACGAATGGGGGAAACTGTTTTTT. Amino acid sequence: CSASHRDSRDEWGKLFF.

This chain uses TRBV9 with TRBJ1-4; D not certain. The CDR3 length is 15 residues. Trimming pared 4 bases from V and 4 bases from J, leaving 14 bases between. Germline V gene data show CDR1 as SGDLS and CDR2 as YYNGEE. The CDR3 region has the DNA TGTGCCAGCAGCTCTAGAGGGCTGAATAATGAAAAACTGTTTTTT. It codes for CASSSRGLNNEKLFF.

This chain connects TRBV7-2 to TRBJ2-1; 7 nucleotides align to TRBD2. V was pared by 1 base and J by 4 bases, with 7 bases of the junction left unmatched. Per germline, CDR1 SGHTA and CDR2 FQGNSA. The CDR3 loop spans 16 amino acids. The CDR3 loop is CASSLGGGGKYNEQFF. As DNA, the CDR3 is TGTGCCAGCAGCTTAGGCGGCGGGGGTAAATACAATGAGCAGTTCTTC. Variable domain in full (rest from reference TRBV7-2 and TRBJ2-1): GAGVSQSPSNKVTEKGKDVELRCDPISGHTALYWYRQSLGQGLEFLIYFQGNSAPDKSGLPSDRFSAERTGGSVSTLTIQRTQQEDSAVYLCASSLGGGGKYNEQFFGPGTRLTVL.

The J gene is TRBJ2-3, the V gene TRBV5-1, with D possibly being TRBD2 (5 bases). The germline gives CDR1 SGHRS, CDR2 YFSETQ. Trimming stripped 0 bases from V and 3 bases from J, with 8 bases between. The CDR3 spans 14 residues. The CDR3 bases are TGCGCCAGCAGCTTGGAATGGACTACAGATACGCAGTATTTT. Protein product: CASSLEWTTDTQYF. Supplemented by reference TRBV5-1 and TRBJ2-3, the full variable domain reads KAGVTQTPRYLIKTRGQQVTLSCSPISGHRSVSWYQQTPGQGLQFLFEYFSETQRNKGNFPGRFSGRQFSNSRSEMNVSTLELGDSALYLCASSLEWTTDTQYFGPGTRLTVL.

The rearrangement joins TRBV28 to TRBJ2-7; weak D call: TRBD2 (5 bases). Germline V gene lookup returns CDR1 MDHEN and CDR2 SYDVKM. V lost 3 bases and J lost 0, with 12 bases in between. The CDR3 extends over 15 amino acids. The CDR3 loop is CASSFVGARSYEQYF. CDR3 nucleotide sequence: TGTGCCAGCAGTTTTGTGGGAGCCCGCTCCTACGAGCAGTACTTC.

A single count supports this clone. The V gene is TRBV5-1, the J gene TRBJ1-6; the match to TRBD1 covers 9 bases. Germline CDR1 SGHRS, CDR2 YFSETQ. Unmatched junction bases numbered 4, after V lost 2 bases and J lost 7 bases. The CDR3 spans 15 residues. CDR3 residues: CASSFLGTGNSPLHF. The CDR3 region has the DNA TGCGCCAGCAGCTTCCTTGGGACAGGGAATTCACCCCTCCACTTT.

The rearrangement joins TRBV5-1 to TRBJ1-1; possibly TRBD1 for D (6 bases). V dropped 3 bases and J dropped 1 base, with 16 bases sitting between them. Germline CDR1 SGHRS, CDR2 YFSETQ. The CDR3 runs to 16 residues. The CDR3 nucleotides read TGCGCCAGCAGCTCAATGACAGGAAGGTCGAACACTGAAGCTTTCTTT. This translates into CASSSMTGRSNTEAFF.

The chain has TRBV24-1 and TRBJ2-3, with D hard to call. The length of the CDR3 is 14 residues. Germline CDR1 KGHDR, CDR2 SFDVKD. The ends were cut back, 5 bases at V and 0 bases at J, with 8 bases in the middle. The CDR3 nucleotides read TGTGCCACCAGTGTACTGGGCAGCACAGATACGCAGTATTTT. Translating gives CATSVLGSTDTQYF.

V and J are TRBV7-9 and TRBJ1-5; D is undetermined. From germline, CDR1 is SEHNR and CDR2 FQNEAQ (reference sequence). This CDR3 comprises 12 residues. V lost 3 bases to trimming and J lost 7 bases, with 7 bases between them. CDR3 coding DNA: TGTGCCAGCAGCTTTGATGAGCAGCCCCAGCATTTT. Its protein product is CASSFDEQPQHF.

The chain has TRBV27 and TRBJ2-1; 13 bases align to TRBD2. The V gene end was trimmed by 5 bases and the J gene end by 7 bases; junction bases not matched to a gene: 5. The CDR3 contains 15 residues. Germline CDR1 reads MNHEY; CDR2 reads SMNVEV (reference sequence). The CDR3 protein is CASSPGLAGRNEQFF. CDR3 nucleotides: TGTGCCAGCAGTCCGGGACTAGCGGGAAGGAATGAGCAGTTCTTC.

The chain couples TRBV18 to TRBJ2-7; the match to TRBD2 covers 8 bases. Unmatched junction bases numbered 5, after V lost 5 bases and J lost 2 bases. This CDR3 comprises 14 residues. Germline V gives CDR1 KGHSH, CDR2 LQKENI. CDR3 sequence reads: CASSSGGVPYEQYF. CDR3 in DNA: TGTGCCAGCTCAAGCGGGGGCGTCCCCTACGAGCAGTACTTC.

The CDR3 sequence is CASSQDQGIYQPQHF. The CDR3 nucleotides read TGTGCCAGCAGCCAAGATCAGGGAATTTATCAGCCCCAGCATTTT. This chain connects TRBV3-1 (or the pseudogene TRBV3-2) to TRBJ1-5; D perhaps matches TRBD1 (5 bases). The CDR3 is 15 amino acids. Germline V lookup: CDR1 LGHDT, CDR2 YNNKEL (reference sequence). Deletions cut 0 bases from V and 5 bases from J, with 11 bases between.

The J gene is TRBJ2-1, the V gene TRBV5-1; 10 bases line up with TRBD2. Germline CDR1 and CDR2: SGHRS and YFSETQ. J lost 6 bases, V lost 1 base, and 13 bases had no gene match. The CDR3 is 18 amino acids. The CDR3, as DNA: TGCGCCAGCAGCTTGTATCGGCTAGCGGGGGAGGGTTTCAATGAGCAGTTCTTC. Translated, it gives CASSLYRLAGEGFNEQFF.

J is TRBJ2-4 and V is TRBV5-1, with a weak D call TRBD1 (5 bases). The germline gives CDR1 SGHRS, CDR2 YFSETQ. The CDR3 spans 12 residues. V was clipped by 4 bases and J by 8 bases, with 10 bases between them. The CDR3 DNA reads TGCGCCAGCAGCGGACAAAGGGACATTCAGTACTTC. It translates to CASSGQRDIQYF.

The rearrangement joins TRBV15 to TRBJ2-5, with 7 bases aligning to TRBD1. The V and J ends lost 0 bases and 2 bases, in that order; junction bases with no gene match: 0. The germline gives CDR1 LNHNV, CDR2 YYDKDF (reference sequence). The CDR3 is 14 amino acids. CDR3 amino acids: CATSREGQQETQYF. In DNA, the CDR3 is TGTGCCACCAGCAGAGAGGGACAGCAAGAGACCCAGTACTTC.

CDR3 sequence: CASSLAASGGGDTQYF. For the CDR3, the DNA is TGTGCCAGCAGCTTAGCGGCTAGCGGGGGGGGAGATACGCAGTATTTT. The chain combines TRBV7-2 with TRBJ2-3, with 12 bases lining up with TRBD2. There are 16 residues in the CDR3. Germline CDR1 SGHTA, CDR2 FQGNSA. J gave up 5 bases and V 0 bases, and 3 bases lay outside the gene matches.

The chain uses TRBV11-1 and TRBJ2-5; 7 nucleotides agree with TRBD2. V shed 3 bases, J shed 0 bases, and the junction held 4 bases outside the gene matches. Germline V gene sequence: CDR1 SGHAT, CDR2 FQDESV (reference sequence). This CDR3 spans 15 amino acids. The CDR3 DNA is TGTGCCAGCAGCTTCTCGACTAGCTACCAAGAGACCCAGTACTTC. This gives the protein CASSFSTSYQETQYF.

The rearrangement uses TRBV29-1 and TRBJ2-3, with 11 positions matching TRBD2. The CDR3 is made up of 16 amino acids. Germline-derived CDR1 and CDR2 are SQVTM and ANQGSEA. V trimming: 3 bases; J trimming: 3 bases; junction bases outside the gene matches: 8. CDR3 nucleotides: TGCAGCGTTGACGGAACTAGCGGGAGATCGACAGATACGCAGTATTTT. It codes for CSVDGTSGRSTDTQYF.

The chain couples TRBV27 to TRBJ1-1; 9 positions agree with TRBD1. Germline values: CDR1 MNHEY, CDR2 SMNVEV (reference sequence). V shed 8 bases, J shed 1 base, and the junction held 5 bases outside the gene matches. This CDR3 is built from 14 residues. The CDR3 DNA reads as TGTGCCAGCCGCATACAGGGGGCGAACACTGAAGCTTTCTTT. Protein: CASRIQGANTEAFF.

DNA of the CDR3: TGTGCCAGCAGCCAAGCCGGGAGGACCCCAGATACGCAGTATTTT. Its protein product is CASSQAGRTPDTQYF. The chain employs TRBV3-1 (or the pseudogene TRBV3-2) and TRBJ2-3; 7 bases are a match to TRBD2. The CDR3 is 15 amino acids. CDR1 and CDR2 from the germline V gene are LGHDT and YNNKEL (reference sequence). V trimming: 1 base; J trimming: 4 bases; junction bases outside the gene matches: 5.

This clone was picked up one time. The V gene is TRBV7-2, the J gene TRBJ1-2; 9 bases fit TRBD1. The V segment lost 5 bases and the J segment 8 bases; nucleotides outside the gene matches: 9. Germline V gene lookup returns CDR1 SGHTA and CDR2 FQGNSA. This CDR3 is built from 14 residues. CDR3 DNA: TGTGCCAGCAGCCCCGGACAGGGGAATTGGGGCTACACCTTC. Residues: CASSPGQGNWGYTF. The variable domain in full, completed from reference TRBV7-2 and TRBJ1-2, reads GAGVSQSPSNKVTEKGKDVELRCDPISGHTALYWYRQSLGQGLEFLIYFQGNSAPDKSGLPSDRFSAERTGGSVSTLTIQRTQQEDSAVYLCASSPGQGNWGYTFGSGTRLTVV.